Here is one T cell receptor beta chain with its context. Its antigen is unidentified. Before sequencing took place, the ViraFEST assay used viral peptide pools to expand antigen-specific CD4+ T cells. Upon completion of roughly ten days in culture, CD4+ T cells were isolated. Infection dated between March and December 2020, before the Alpha, Beta and Delta variants reached the United States. Each well held 1.5 million to 2.5 million PBMC cultured with approximately 9.6 ug/ml peptides and roughly 11 IU/ml IL-2. At days 3 and 7, half of the medium was exchanged for IL-2 medium. The data originate from a study of vaccination effects on CD4 cells after COVID-19. Overall study context: Pre-vaccine samples were drawn 16 days and one week before the first dose.

Some clones are missing from TCRdb's copy, which holds only in-frame ones; the method was immunoSEQ multiplex PCR. The data hold more than 20,000 clones, with more than 60% observed a single time. Overall study results and limits: A shortage of convalescent patients and an absence of early post-infection timepoints characterized the study.

Germline CDR1 reads LGHNA; CDR2 reads YSLEER. The V segment lost 0 bases and the J segment 4 bases; nucleotides outside the gene matches: 5. This CDR3 has 16 residues. The receptor comes from a human donor who had a prior SARS-CoV-2 infection. V is TRBV4-3 and J is TRBJ2-3, with 9 bases aligning to TRBD2. This specimen consisted of CD4+ T cells from PBMCs cultured with a peptide pool, obtained before COVID-19 vaccination. The CDR3 bases are TGCGCCAGCAGCCAAGATCCCATAGCGGGAGCAGATACGCAGTATTTT. Protein product: CASSQDPIAGADTQYF.